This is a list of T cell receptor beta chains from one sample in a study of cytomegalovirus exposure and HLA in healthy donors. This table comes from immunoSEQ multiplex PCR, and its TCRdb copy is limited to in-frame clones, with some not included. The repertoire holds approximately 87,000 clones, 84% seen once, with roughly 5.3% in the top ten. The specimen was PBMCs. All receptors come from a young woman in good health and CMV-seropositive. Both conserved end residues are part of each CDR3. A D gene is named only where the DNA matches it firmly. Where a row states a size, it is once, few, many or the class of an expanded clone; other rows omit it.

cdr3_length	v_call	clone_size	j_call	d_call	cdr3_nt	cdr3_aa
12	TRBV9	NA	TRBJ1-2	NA	TGTGCCAGCAGCGCAGAGGGCTATGGCTACACCTTC	CASSAEGYGYTF
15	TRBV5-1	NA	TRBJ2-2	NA	TGCGCCAGCATCTCCGGGAAACTCCCAACCGGGGAGCTGTTTTTT	CASISGKLPTGELFF
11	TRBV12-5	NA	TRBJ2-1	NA	TGTGCTAGTGGTTTAGGGGATGAGCAGTTCTTC	CASGLGDEQFF
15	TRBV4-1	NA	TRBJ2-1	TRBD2	TGCGCCAGCAGCCAGGCGGGGGGCCGGTCCAATGAGCAGTTCTTC	CASSQAGGRSNEQFF
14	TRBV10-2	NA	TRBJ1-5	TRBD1	TGCGCCAGCAGTGAGACAGGGGCAGGTCAGCCCCAGCATTTT	CASSETGAGQPQHF
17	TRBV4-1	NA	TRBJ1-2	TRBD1	TGCGTCAGCAGCCAAGATATCCGTAGTTGGACAGGGGGCACTCACACCTTC	CVSSQDIRSWTGGTHTF
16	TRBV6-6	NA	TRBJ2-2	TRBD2	TGTGCCAGCAGTATCCGGACTAGCGGGAGGACCGGGGAGCTGTTTTTT	CASSIRTSGRTGELFF
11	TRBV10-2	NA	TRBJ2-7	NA	TGCGCCAGCAGTGACGGGTACGAGCAGTACTTC	CASSDGYEQYF
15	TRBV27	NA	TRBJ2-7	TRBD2	TGTGCCAGCAGTTCCCTCCGGGAGGCGCAATACGAGCAGTACTTC	CASSSLREAQYEQYF
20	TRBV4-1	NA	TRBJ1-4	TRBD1	TGCGCCAGCAGCCCGCTTCCGACAGGGGTTATAAGGACGACTAATGAAAAACTGTTTTTT	CASSPLPTGVIRTTNEKLFF
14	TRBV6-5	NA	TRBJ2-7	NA	TGTGCCAGCACCGGACCCGGGATCTCCTACGAGCAGTACTTC	CASTGPGISYEQYF
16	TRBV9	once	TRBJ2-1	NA	TGTGCCAGCAGCGTAGCCGGGGAGACAGGAGTCTATGAGCAGTTCTTC	CASSVAGETGVYEQFF
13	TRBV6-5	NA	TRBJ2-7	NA	TGTGCCAGCAGTCCTCAGGGGATAAGAGAGCAGTACTTC	CASSPQGIREQYF
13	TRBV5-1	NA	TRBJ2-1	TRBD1	TGCGCCAGCAGATTCTCAGGGGGAAATGAGCAGTTCTTC	CASRFSGGNEQFF
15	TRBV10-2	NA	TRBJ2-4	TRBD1	TGCGCCAGCAGTGAGTCCGACAGGGGGCGCGAGAGTCAGTACTTC	CASSESDRGRESQYF
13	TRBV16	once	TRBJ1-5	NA	TGTGCCAGCAGCCAATCTGGAGGGCAGCCCCAGCATTTT	CASSQSGGQPQHF
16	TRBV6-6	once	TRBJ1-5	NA	TGTGCCAGCAGCCTTCAGGGTCCACATAGCAATCAGCCCCAGCATTTT	CASSLQGPHSNQPQHF
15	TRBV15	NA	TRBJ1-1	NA	TGTGCCACCAGCAGAGGGTCGGGGGAGCACACTGAAGCTTTCTTT	CATSRGSGEHTEAFF